This T cell receptor beta chain was retrieved from a study of human T cells and chemical hapten exposure. Trimming at V came to 5 bases and at J to 4 bases, leaving 7 bases not matched to a gene. This CDR3 contains 16 residues. In germline, CDR1 is MDHEN, CDR2 SYDVKM. The library attached unique molecular identifiers to individual cDNA molecules. Via MiXCR, TCRdb re-called the RACE reads, giving one row per CDR3 protein. This table holds tens of thousands of distinct CDR3 sequences, more than 30% found once. The time point: patch test 1, 2 weeks after DPC sensitization. Treatment reported: therapeutic diphenylcyclopropenone sensitization with weekly scalp DPC. This clonotype has a handful of counts.

The sequence was collected from a middle-aged man with alopecia areata. Some clones in this sample may be carry-over from other donors' samples. The sample here was whole blood, taken in connection with sensitization to the hapten diphenylcyclopropenone (DPC). The V and J genes are TRBV28 and TRBJ2-2; the match to TRBD2 covers 10 bases. CDR3 sequence reads: CASSAPGLAITGELFF. Here the CDR3 DNA reads TGTGCCAGCAGTGCCCCGGGACTAGCGATCACCGGGGAGCTGTTTTTT.